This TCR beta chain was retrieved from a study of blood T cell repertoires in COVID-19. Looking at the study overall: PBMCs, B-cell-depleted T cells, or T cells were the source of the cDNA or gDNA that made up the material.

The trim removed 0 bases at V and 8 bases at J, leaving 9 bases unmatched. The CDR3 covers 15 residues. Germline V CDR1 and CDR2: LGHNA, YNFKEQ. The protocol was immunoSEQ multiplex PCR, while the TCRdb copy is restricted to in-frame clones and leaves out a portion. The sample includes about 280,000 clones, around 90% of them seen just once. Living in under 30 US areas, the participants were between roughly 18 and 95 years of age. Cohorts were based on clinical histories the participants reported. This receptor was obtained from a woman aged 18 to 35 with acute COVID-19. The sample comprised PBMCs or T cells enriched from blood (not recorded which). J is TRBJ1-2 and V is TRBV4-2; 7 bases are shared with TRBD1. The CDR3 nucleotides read TGTGCCAGCAGCCAAGACCTTACAGGGGTAAACGGCTACACCTTC. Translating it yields CASSQDLTGVNGYTF.